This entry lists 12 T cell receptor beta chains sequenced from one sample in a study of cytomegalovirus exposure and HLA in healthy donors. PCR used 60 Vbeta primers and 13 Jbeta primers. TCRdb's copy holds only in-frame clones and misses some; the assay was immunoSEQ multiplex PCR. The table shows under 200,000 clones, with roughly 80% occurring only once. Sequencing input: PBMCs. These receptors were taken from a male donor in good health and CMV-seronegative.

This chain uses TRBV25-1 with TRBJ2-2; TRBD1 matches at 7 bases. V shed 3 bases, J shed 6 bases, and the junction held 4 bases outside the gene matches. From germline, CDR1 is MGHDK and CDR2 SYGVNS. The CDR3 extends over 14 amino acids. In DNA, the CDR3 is TGTGCCAGCAGTGAGACAGGGTACGCCGGGGAGCTGTTTTTT. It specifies CASSETGYAGELFF. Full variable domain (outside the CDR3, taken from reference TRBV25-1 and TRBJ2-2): EADIYQTPRYLVIGTGKKITLECSQTMGHDKMYWYQQDPGMELHLIHYSYGVNSTEKGDLSSESTVSRIRTEHFPLTLESARPSHTSQYLCASSETGYAGELFFGEGSRLTVL.

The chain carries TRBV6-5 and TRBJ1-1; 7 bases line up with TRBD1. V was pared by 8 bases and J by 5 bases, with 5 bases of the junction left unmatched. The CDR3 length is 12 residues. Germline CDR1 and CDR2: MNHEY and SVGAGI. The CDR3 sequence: CASGFRGTEAFF. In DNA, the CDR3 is TGTGCCAGCGGGTTCAGGGGGACTGAAGCTTTCTTT.

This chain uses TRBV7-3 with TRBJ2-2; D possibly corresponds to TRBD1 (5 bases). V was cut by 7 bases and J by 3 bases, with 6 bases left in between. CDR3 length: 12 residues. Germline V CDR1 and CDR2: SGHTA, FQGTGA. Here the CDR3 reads CASKGDTGELFF. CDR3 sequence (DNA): TGTGCCAGCAAAGGGGACACCGGGGAGCTGTTTTTT.

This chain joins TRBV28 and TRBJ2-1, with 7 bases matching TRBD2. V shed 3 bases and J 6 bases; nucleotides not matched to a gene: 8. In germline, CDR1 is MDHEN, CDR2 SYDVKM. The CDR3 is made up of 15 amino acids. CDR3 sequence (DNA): TGTGCCAGCAGTTTGGGGGGGTACTTCGGCAATGAGCAGTTCTTC. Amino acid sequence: CASSLGGYFGNEQFF.

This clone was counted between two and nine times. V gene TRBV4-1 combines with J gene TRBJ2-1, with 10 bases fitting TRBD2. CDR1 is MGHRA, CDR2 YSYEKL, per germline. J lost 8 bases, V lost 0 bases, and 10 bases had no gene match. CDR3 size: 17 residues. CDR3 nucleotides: TGCGCCAGCAGCCAAGACGGGAGGGTAGCGGGAGGTTATGAGCAGTTCTTC. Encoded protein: CASSQDGRVAGGYEQFF.

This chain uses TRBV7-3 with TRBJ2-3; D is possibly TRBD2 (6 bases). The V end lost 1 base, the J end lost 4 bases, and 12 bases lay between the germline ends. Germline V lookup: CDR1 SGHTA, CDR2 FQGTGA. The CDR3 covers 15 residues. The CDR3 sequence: CASSLIPSVPDTQYF. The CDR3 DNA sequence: TGTGCCAGCAGCTTAATTCCTAGCGTTCCAGATACGCAGTATTTT.

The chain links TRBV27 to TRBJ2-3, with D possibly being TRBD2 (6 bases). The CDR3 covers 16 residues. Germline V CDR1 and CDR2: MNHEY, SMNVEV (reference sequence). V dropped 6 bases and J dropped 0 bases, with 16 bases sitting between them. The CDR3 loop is CASRPGTETSTDTQYF. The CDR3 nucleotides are TGTGCCAGCAGACCCGGGACTGAGACTAGCACAGATACGCAGTATTTT.

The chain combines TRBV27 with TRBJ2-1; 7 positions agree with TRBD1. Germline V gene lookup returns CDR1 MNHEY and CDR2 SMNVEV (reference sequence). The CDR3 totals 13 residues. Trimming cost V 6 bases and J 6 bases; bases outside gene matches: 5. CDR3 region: CASRFSGGNEQFF. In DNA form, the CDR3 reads TGTGCCAGCAGGTTTTCAGGGGGCAATGAGCAGTTCTTC.

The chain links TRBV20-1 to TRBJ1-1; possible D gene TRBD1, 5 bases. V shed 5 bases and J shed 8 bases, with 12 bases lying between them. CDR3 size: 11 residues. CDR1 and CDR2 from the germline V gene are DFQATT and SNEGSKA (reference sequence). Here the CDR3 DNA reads TGCAGTGCTTGGACACCAGGGGAAGCTTTCTTT. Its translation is CSAWTPGEAFF.

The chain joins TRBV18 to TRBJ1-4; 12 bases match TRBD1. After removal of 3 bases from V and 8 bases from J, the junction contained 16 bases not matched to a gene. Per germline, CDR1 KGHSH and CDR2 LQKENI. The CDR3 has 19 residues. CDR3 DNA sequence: TGTGCCAGCTCACCTCTTGGCTCATCCTCCGGGACAGGGGGCGAAAAACTGTTTTTT. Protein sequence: CASSPLGSSSGTGGEKLFF. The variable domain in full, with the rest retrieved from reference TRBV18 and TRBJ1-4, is NAGVMQNPRHLVRRRGQEARLRCSPMKGHSHVYWYRQLPEEGLKFMVYLQKENIIDESGMPKERFSAEFPKEGPSILRIQQVVRGDSAAYFCASSPLGSSSGTGGEKLFFGSGTQLSVL.

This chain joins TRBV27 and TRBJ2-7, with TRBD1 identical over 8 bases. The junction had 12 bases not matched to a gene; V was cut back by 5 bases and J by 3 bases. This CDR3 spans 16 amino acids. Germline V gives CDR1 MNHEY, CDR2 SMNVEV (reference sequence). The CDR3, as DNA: TGTGCCAGCAGTCCGCTCTTGGGGACAGGATTCTACGAGCAGTACTTC. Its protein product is CASSPLLGTGFYEQYF.

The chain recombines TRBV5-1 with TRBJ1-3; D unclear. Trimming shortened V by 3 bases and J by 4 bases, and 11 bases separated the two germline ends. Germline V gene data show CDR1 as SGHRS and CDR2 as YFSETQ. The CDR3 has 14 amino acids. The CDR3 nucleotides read TGCGCCAGCAGCTCTTCATCGGGGGGAAACACCATATATTTT. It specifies CASSSSSGGNTIYF.